These 25 T cell receptor beta chains came from one sample sequenced in a study of blood T cell repertoires in COVID-19. Sequencing was performed with immunoSEQ multiplex PCR; in TCRdb, only in-frame clones are kept and a portion is missing. The sample gives about 360,000 clones, 88% of which show up once; around 2.1% is in the top ten. Sequenced sample: PBMCs or T cells enriched from blood (not recorded which). Every receptor here comes from a woman aged 40 to 50 with acute COVID-19.

This sequence joins TRBV5-4 and TRBJ2-5, with 7 nucleotides matching TRBD2. V lost 4 bases, J lost 9 bases, and 12 bases stayed unmatched. The CDR3 is 14 amino acids. The germline CDR1 and CDR2 sequences are SGHNT and YYREEE (reference sequence). The chain's CDR3 is CASSNRDYLMAQYF. CDR3 in DNA: TGTGCCAGCAGCAACCGGGACTATTTAATGGCCCAGTACTTC.

The gene calls are TRBV12-5 and TRBJ1-2; TRBD1 might be the D (6 bases). The CDR3 runs to 13 residues. CDR1 and CDR2 (germline): LGHNT, FRNRAP. V dropped 1 base and J dropped 14 bases, with 17 bases sitting between them. The CDR3 coding sequence is TGTGCTAGTGGTTTGGACCCCCCGGGACATTATACCTTC. This sequence encodes CASGLDPPGHYTF.

V usage is TRBV5-1 and J usage is TRBJ1-5; the D gene is possibly TRBD1 (5 bases). This CDR3 spans 15 amino acids. V was pared by 4 bases and J by 2 bases, with 13 bases between. Germline V CDR1 and CDR2: SGHRS, YFSETQ. CDR3 sequence: CASSPSGGGNQPQHF. In nucleotides, the CDR3 is TGCGCCAGCAGCCCGAGCGGGGGGGGCAATCAGCCCCAGCATTTT.

This clone has more than one count but fewer than ten. This chain uses TRBV7-6 with TRBJ1-6, with unresolved D. Between the trimmed V and J ends, which lost 0 bases and 5 bases, there was a span of 14 bases. This CDR3 is built from 17 residues. CDR1 and CDR2 from the germline V gene are SGHVS and FNYEAQ. Written as DNA, the CDR3 is TGTGCCAGCAGCTTAGCGACCACAGTCCGCGATAATTCACCCCTCCACTTT. Its protein is CASSLATTVRDNSPLHF.

This clone was recorded only once. This sequence joins TRBV4-1 and TRBJ1-3; D not resolved. Trimming removed 0 bases at V and 1 base at J, with 7 bases between. This CDR3 has 15 residues. The germline V gene has CDR1 MGHRA and CDR2 YSYEKL. CDR3 sequence: CASSQESGSGNTIYF. The CDR3 DNA sequence: TGCGCCAGCAGCCAAGAATCGGGATCTGGAAACACCATATATTTT.

This chain uses TRBV18 with TRBJ1-2; 9 bases line up with TRBD1. Germline CDR1 and CDR2: KGHSH and LQKENI. Losses at the gene ends were 3 bases for V and 6 bases for J; bases not matched to a gene: 8. This CDR3 has 15 residues. Written as DNA, the CDR3 is TGTGCCAGCTCACCTGCCTCCGACAGGGGGGATGGCTACACCTTC. This sequence encodes CASSPASDRGDGYTF. Together with reference TRBV18 and TRBJ1-2, the CDR3 gives the full variable domain: NAGVMQNPRHLVRRRGQEARLRCSPMKGHSHVYWYRQLPEEGLKFMVYLQKENIIDESGMPKERFSAEFPKEGPSILRIQQVVRGDSAAYFCASSPASDRGDGYTFGSGTRLTVV.

The CDR3 DNA is TGCGCCAGCAGGTCTAGCGGGGGGGCCGGAGATACGCAGTATTTT. It encodes CASRSSGGAGDTQYF. The V gene is TRBV5-1, the J gene TRBJ2-3; TRBD2 matches 12 bases. The CDR3 extends over 15 amino acids. Germline CDR1 reads SGHRS; CDR2 reads YFSETQ. V dropped 5 bases and J dropped 5; count of bases not matched to a gene: 6.

The V gene is TRBV5-1, the J gene TRBJ1-5, with D hard to call. V was trimmed by 0 bases and J by 1 base, leaving 8 bases between them. The CDR3 extends over 15 amino acids. From germline, CDR1 is SGHRS and CDR2 YFSETQ. The chain's CDR3 is CASSLASGSNQPQHF. The CDR3 DNA follows: TGCGCCAGCAGCTTGGCCAGCGGGAGCAATCAGCCCCAGCATTTT.

This clone showed up just once. The chain links TRBV11-2 to TRBJ1-1; no clear D. CDR3 length equals 13 residues. Germline loops: CDR1 SGHAT, CDR2 FQNNGV. V lost 7 bases and J lost 0, with 9 bases in between. The CDR3 DNA reads TGTGCCAGCATGTACATCATGAACACTGAAGCTTTCTTT. It encodes CASMYIMNTEAFF. Combining the CDR3 with reference TRBV11-2 and TRBJ1-1 gives the whole variable domain EAGVAQSPRYKIIEKRQSVAFWCNPISGHATLYWYQQILGQGPKLLIQFQNNGVVDDSQLPKDRFSAERLKGVDSTLKIQPAKLEDSAVYLCASMYIMNTEAFFGQGTRLTVV.

The chain combines TRBV5-6 with TRBJ1-1; 9 bases line up with TRBD1. CDR1 is SGHDT and CDR2 is YYEEEE in the germline V gene. The CDR3 contains 14 residues. The J segment lost 3 bases and the V segment lost 2 bases, leaving 2 bases of the junction unmatched. CDR3 in DNA: TGTGCCAGCAGCTTCGACAGGGGGTACACTGAAGCTTTCTTT. It encodes CASSFDRGYTEAFF.

The chain has TRBV3-1 (or the pseudogene TRBV3-2) and TRBJ1-6; 7 nucleotides line up with TRBD1. The CDR3 consists of 14 residues. V gave up 2 bases and J gave up 9 bases; unmatched junction bases: 4. Germline assignment: CDR1 LGHDT and CDR2 YNNKEL (reference sequence). CDR3 DNA sequence: TGTGCCAGCAGCCAACCTGACAGGGCTTCACCCCTCCACTTT. This sequence encodes CASSQPDRASPLHF.

This chain links TRBV3-1 (or the pseudogene TRBV3-2) with TRBJ2-2; 9 bases are shared with TRBD2. The CDR3 loop spans 16 amino acids. With 3 bases clipped from V and 3 bases from J, the junction kept 5 bases outside the gene matches. Germline V gene data show CDR1 as LGHDT and CDR2 as YNNKEL (reference sequence). The CDR3 region has the DNA TGTGCCAGCAGCCAGTGGACTAGCGCCGACACCGGGGAGCTGTTTTTT. Translating it yields CASSQWTSADTGELFF.

This sequence joins TRBV5-1 and TRBJ2-3, with 8 nucleotides matching TRBD1. Germline values: CDR1 SGHRS, CDR2 YFSETQ. With V trimmed by 3 bases and J by 1 base, 1 base remained unmatched. The CDR3 runs to 14 residues. The DNA for the CDR3 is TGCGCCAGCAGCTCAGGGGGCCGCACAGATACGCAGTATTTT. Amino acids: CASSSGGRTDTQYF.

V usage is TRBV2 and J usage is TRBJ2-6; maybe TRBD1 (5 bases). V lost 11 bases and J lost 2, with 10 bases in between. Germline V lookup: CDR1 SNHLY, CDR2 FYNNEI. The CDR3 consists of 13 residues. The CDR3 loop reads CAGQGAGANVLTF. The CDR3 DNA is TGTGCCGGACAAGGGGCTGGGGCCAACGTCCTGACTTTC.

This clone was recorded once. This chain connects TRBV5-6 to TRBJ1-4; TRBD1 matches at 11 bases. V dropped 1 base and J dropped 3; count of bases not matched to a gene: 5. The CDR3 contains 17 residues. Looked up from germline, CDR1 is SGHDT and CDR2 is YYEEEE. DNA of the CDR3: TGTGCCAGCAGCTTGTCCGGGACAGGGGGTGCTAATGAAAAACTGTTTTTT. Translating it yields CASSLSGTGGANEKLFF.

This clone was counted once. Other nucleotide sequences from this sample produce the same CDR3. V and J are TRBV27 and TRBJ1-2, with D possibly being TRBD1 (5 bases). In germline, CDR1 is MNHEY, CDR2 SMNVEV (reference sequence). The CDR3 loop spans 13 amino acids. The V end lost 3 bases, the J end lost 4 bases, and 9 bases lay between the germline ends. DNA of the CDR3: TGTGCCAGCAGTTTCCGGGGGGGCTATGGCTACACCTTC. Residues: CASSFRGGYGYTF.

The chain has TRBV3-1 (or the pseudogene TRBV3-2) and TRBJ2-5; TRBD2 is a possible D gene (6 bases). The CDR3 consists of 13 residues. Germline CDR1 reads LGHDT; CDR2 reads YNNKEL (reference sequence). Trimming took 4 bases from V and 4 from J, leaving 10 bases between them. CDR3 DNA sequence: TGTGCCAGCAGCCCAGGACTACGAGAGACCCAGTACTTC. Its protein product is CASSPGLRETQYF.

This clone was seen only once. V gene TRBV11-3 combines with J gene TRBJ2-6, with D tentatively TRBD2 (6 bases). The CDR3 sequence is 16 residues long. Trimming shortened V by 5 bases and J by 0 bases, and 11 bases separated the two germline ends. The germline CDR1 and CDR2 sequences are SGHNT and YENEEA. In DNA, the CDR3 is TGTGCCAGCAGCGCGGGACCCCTCTCTGGGGCCAACGTCCTGACTTTC. Encoded protein: CASSAGPLSGANVLTF.

This clone was seen only once. The rearrangement uses TRBV2 and TRBJ1-4; TRBD1 might be the D (5 bases). The germline V gene has CDR1 SNHLY and CDR2 FYNNEI. The CDR3 covers 15 residues. V was clipped by 7 bases and J by 0 bases, with 12 bases between them. The CDR3 DNA follows: TGTGCCAGCAATCCGACAGCGTCAACTAATGAAAAACTGTTTTTT. It specifies CASNPTASTNEKLFF.

This clone occurred once. The chain couples TRBV19 to TRBJ2-2; 8 positions match TRBD1. Trimming cost V 4 bases and J 5 bases; bases outside gene matches: 3. The germline gives CDR1 LNHDA, CDR2 SQIVND (reference sequence). This CDR3 spans 14 amino acids. The CDR3 bases are TGTGCCAGTAGTAGGACAGGGAGGACCGGGGAGCTGTTTTTT. This encodes CASSRTGRTGELFF.

This clone was seen a single time. The chain links TRBV5-4 to TRBJ1-4; no clear D. From germline, CDR1 is SGHNT and CDR2 YYREEE (reference sequence). The CDR3 is 15 residues long. Trimming pared 1 base from V and 8 bases from J, leaving 15 bases between. The CDR3 loop is CASSLFSGIQEKLFF. CDR3 nucleotides: TGTGCCAGCAGCTTGTTTTCGGGGATTCAAGAAAAACTGTTTTTT. Complete variable domain (other parts from reference TRBV5-4 and TRBJ1-4): ETGVTQSPTHLIKTRGQQVTLRCSSQSGHNTVSWYQQALGQGPQFIFQYYREEENGRGNFPPRFSGLQFPNYSSELNVNALELDDSALYLCASSLFSGIQEKLFFGSGTQLSVL.

The rearrangement links TRBV5-6 to TRBJ2-7, with 7 bases fitting TRBD2. CDR1 SGHDT and CDR2 YYEEEE come from the germline V gene. The V gene end was trimmed by 1 base and the J gene end by 4 bases; junction bases not matched to a gene: 5. CDR3 size: 14 residues. CDR3 region: CASSLLRGVYEQYF. The CDR3 DNA follows: TGTGCCAGCAGCTTGCTCCGGGGGGTATACGAGCAGTACTTC.

The chain links TRBV19 to TRBJ2-5, with a weak D call TRBD2 (5 bases). Deletions cut 3 bases from V and 4 bases from J, with 12 bases between. From germline, CDR1 is LNHDA and CDR2 SQIVND (reference sequence). CDR3 length equals 14 residues. As DNA, the CDR3 is TGTGCCAGTAGTATCTCCCCCGGGGTAGAGACCCAGTACTTC. Protein: CASSISPGVETQYF.

In this sample, this clone turned up once. V and J are TRBV6-2 or TRBV6-3 and TRBJ2-7; a possible D gene is TRBD2 (5 bases). The germline V and J ends were trimmed by 2 bases and 2 bases, with 7 bases remaining between them. Germline loops: CDR1 MNHEY, CDR2 SVGEGT. CDR3 length: 13 residues. CDR3 protein: CASSYAGTYEQYF. As DNA, the CDR3 is TGTGCCAGCAGTTACGCGGGCACCTACGAGCAGTACTTC.

The rearrangement joins TRBV19 to TRBJ1-2; tentative D call: TRBD1 (6 bases). Germline V gene data show CDR1 as LNHDA and CDR2 as SQIVND (reference sequence). V lost 3 bases to trimming and J lost 0 bases, with 11 bases between them. CDR3 length: 15 amino acids. The CDR3 coding sequence is TGTGCCAGTAGTATCGACAGGCCTCCTAACTATGGCTACACCTTC. Amino acid sequence: CASSIDRPPNYGYTF.